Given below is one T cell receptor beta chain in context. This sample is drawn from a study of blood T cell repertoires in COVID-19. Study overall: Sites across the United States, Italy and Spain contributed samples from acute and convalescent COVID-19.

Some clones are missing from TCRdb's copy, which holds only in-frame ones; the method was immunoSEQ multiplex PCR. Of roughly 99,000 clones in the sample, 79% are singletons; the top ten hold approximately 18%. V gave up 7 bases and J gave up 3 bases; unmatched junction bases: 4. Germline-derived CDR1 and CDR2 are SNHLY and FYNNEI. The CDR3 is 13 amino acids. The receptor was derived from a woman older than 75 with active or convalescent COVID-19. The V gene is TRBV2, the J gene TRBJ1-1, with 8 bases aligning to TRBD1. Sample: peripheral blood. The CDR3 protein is CASIRGRDTEAFF. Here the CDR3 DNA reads TGTGCCAGCATCAGGGGGCGGGACACTGAAGCTTTCTTT.